This is a list of T cell receptor beta chains from one sample in a study of breast tumors, draining lymph nodes, adjacent tissues. One entry per CDR3 protein results from TCRdb running MiXCR on the multiplex PCR reads. The sample records 90,000 to 120,000 distinct CDR3 sequences, 21% being singletons. Sequenced: axillary lymph node tissue. All receptors come from a female donor with breast cancer. Some clones in this sample may be carry-over from other donors' samples. CDR3s include the opening cysteine and the closing phenylalanine or tryptophan. Each record gives: V gene, clone size, J gene, D gene, CDR3 protein, CDR3 DNA. A D gene is named only where the DNA matches it firmly. Clone size is given for some rows only: seen once, a few or many times, or a class if the clone is expanded.

V gene: TRBV15
clone size: medium-sized
J gene: TRBJ1-6
D gene: -
CDR3 protein: CATSRDRQDNSPLHF
CDR3 DNA: TGTGCCACCAGCAGAGACAGGCAGGATAATTCACCCCTCCACTTT

V gene: TRBV5-6
clone size: many
J gene: TRBJ2-7
D gene: TRBD1
CDR3 protein: CASSMTGVGEQYF
CDR3 DNA: TGTGCCAGCAGCATGACAGGGGTCGGCGAGCAGTACTTC

V gene: TRBV6-6
clone size: many
J gene: TRBJ1-2
D gene: -
CDR3 protein: CASETGPSGYTF
CDR3 DNA: TGTGCCAGCGAAACAGGGCCCTCGGGGTACACCTTC

V gene: TRBV7-8
clone size: -
J gene: TRBJ2-7
D gene: -
CDR3 protein: CASSAEGGPYEQYF
CDR3 DNA: TGTGCCAGCAGCGCCGAGGGGGGGCCCTACGAGCAGTACTTC

V gene: TRBV12-3/TRBV12-4
clone size: many
J gene: TRBJ2-6
D gene: -
CDR3 protein: CASSQGGQGANVLTF
CDR3 DNA: TGTGCCAGCAGCCAGGGGGGGCAAGGGGCCAACGTCCTGACTTTC

V gene: TRBV5-5
clone size: medium-sized
J gene: TRBJ2-7
D gene: TRBD2
CDR3 protein: CASSFSGRAYEQYF
CDR3 DNA: TGTGCCAGCAGTTTTAGCGGGAGGGCCTACGAGCAGTACTTC

V gene: TRBV20-1
clone size: many
J gene: TRBJ1-3
D gene: -
CDR3 protein: CSARDPDSPPAGNTIYF
CDR3 DNA: TGCAGTGCTAGAGATCCAGACTCGCCGCCCGCTGGAAACACCATATATTTT

V gene: TRBV27
clone size: -
J gene: TRBJ1-2
D gene: -
CDR3 protein: CASSTTSGHCGYTF
CDR3 DNA: TGTGCCAGCAGCACCACCTCTGGTCACTGTGGCTACACCTTC

V gene: TRBV3-1
clone size: few
J gene: TRBJ1-3
D gene: -
CDR3 protein: CASSRVQGSGNTIYF
CDR3 DNA: TGTGCCAGCAGCCGGGTCCAGGGCTCTGGAAACACCATATATTTT

V gene: TRBV7-9
clone size: -
J gene: TRBJ1-1
D gene: -
CDR3 protein: CASASGEVTEAFF
CDR3 DNA: TGTGCCAGCGCATCAGGGGAGGTCACTGAAGCTTTCTTT

V gene: TRBV4-2
clone size: many
J gene: TRBJ2-3
D gene: -
CDR3 protein: CASSQDVDTQYF
CDR3 DNA: TGTGCCAGCAGCCAAGATGTGGATACGCAGTATTTT

V gene: TRBV5-1
clone size: many
J gene: TRBJ2-2
D gene: -
CDR3 protein: CASSLYAGELFF
CDR3 DNA: TGCGCCAGCAGCCTGTATGCAGGGGAGCTGTTTTTT

V gene: TRBV14
clone size: many
J gene: TRBJ1-2
D gene: -
CDR3 protein: CASSQVARVGGYTF
CDR3 DNA: TGTGCCAGCAGCCAAGTTGCGCGGGTTGGTGGCTACACCTTC

V gene: TRBV27
clone size: -
J gene: TRBJ2-3
D gene: TRBD2
CDR3 protein: CASSSRTSIPDTQYF
CDR3 DNA: TGTGCCAGCAGTTCCCGGACTAGCATACCAGATACGCAGTATTTT

V gene: TRBV9
clone size: many
J gene: TRBJ1-6
D gene: -
CDR3 protein: CASSVDYNSPLHF
CDR3 DNA: TGTGCCAGCAGCGTAGACTATAATTCACCCCTCCACTTT

V gene: TRBV6-1
clone size: many
J gene: TRBJ2-7
D gene: -
CDR3 protein: CASNWKGTYEQYF
CDR3 DNA: TGTGCCAGCAATTGGAAGGGCACCTACGAGCAGTACTTC

V gene: TRBV6-1
clone size: many
J gene: TRBJ2-7
D gene: TRBD2
CDR3 protein: CASSTSGRFDEQYF
CDR3 DNA: TGTGCCAGCAGTACGAGCGGGAGGTTCGACGAGCAGTACTTC

V gene: TRBV7-9
clone size: many
J gene: TRBJ2-7
D gene: -
CDR3 protein: CASSTGLSYEQYF
CDR3 DNA: TGTGCCAGCAGCACCGGGCTTTCCTACGAGCAGTACTTC

V gene: TRBV12-1
clone size: -
J gene: TRBJ2-7
D gene: -
CDR3 protein: CASSFHPSGRRYEQYF
CDR3 DNA: TGTGCCAGCAGCTTCCATCCTAGCGGGAGACGCTACGAGCAGTACTTC

V gene: TRBV19
clone size: -
J gene: TRBJ1-5
D gene: -
CDR3 protein: CASSKGTSNQPQHF
CDR3 DNA: TGTGCCAGTAGTAAGGGGACGAGCAATCAGCCCCAGCATTTT

V gene: TRBV2
clone size: many
J gene: TRBJ1-2
D gene: TRBD1
CDR3 protein: CASSGGGTGVVYGYTF
CDR3 DNA: TGTGCCAGCAGTGGGGGAGGGACAGGGGTCGTCTATGGCTACACCTTC

V gene: TRBV5-8
clone size: many
J gene: TRBJ2-7
D gene: -
CDR3 protein: CASATQGWGIYEQYF
CDR3 DNA: TGTGCCAGCGCGACTCAAGGGTGGGGCATCTACGAGCAGTACTTC

V gene: TRBV5-4
clone size: many
J gene: TRBJ2-3
D gene: TRBD2
CDR3 protein: CASSWTSGSTDTQYF
CDR3 DNA: TGTGCCAGCAGCTGGACTAGCGGGAGCACAGATACGCAGTATTTT

V gene: TRBV5-1
clone size: few
J gene: TRBJ2-2
D gene: -
CDR3 protein: CASSLERTGAGELFF
CDR3 DNA: TGCGCCAGCAGCTTGGAGAGAACTGGGGCCGGGGAGCTGTTTTTT

V gene: TRBV29-1
clone size: many
J gene: TRBJ2-3
D gene: TRBD2
CDR3 protein: CSGELAGGPDTQYF
CDR3 DNA: TGCAGCGGCGAACTAGCGGGAGGCCCAGATACGCAGTATTTT

V gene: TRBV9
clone size: -
J gene: TRBJ1-2
D gene: TRBD1
CDR3 protein: CASSVDQGARDGYTF
CDR3 DNA: TGTGCCAGCAGCGTAGATCAGGGGGCAAGGGATGGCTACACCTTC

V gene: TRBV11-2
clone size: many
J gene: TRBJ2-1
D gene: TRBD1
CDR3 protein: CASRGQGASYNEQFF
CDR3 DNA: TGTGCCAGCAGGGGACAGGGGGCCTCCTACAATGAGCAGTTCTTC

V gene: TRBV20-1
clone size: -
J gene: TRBJ2-5
D gene: -
CDR3 protein: CSARRRREGTQYF
CDR3 DNA: TGCAGTGCTAGGCGACGGAGAGAAGGGACCCAGTACTTC

V gene: TRBV15
clone size: few
J gene: TRBJ1-5
D gene: TRBD1
CDR3 protein: CATKTGTGGQPQHF
CDR3 DNA: TGTGCCACTAAAACCGGGACAGGGGGCCAGCCCCAGCATTTT

V gene: TRBV20-1
clone size: -
J gene: TRBJ2-4
D gene: -
CDR3 protein: CSARALPGKNIQYF
CDR3 DNA: TGCAGTGCTAGGGCACTGCCAGGCAAAAACATTCAGTACTTC

V gene: TRBV6-1
clone size: many
J gene: TRBJ1-5
D gene: -
CDR3 protein: CASSEVWLPGQPQHF
CDR3 DNA: TGTGCCAGCAGTGAAGTCTGGTTACCCGGGCAGCCCCAGCATTTT

V gene: TRBV6-4
clone size: many
J gene: TRBJ2-3
D gene: -
CDR3 protein: CASRKGGGTDTQYF
CDR3 DNA: TGTGCCAGCAGGAAGGGGGGCGGAACAGATACGCAGTATTTT

V gene: TRBV5-1
clone size: many
J gene: TRBJ2-3
D gene: TRBD1
CDR3 protein: CASSRGTGASDTQYF
CDR3 DNA: TGCGCCAGCAGCCGCGGGACAGGGGCCTCAGATACGCAGTATTTT

V gene: TRBV6-1
clone size: many
J gene: TRBJ2-2
D gene: TRBD1
CDR3 protein: CASSDPLDRANTGELFF
CDR3 DNA: TGTGCCAGCAGTGACCCATTAGACAGGGCGAACACCGGGGAGCTGTTTTTT

V gene: TRBV9
clone size: many
J gene: TRBJ2-5
D gene: TRBD2
CDR3 protein: CASSVKGSGGVSPWETQYF
CDR3 DNA: TGTGCCAGCAGCGTAAAAGGAAGCGGGGGGGTATCTCCCTGGGAGACCCAGTACTTC

V gene: TRBV28
clone size: many
J gene: TRBJ2-7
D gene: -
CDR3 protein: CASSLGQDYEQYF
CDR3 DNA: TGTGCCAGCAGCCTCGGACAAGACTACGAGCAGTACTTC